Listed below are T cell receptor beta chains from one sample, sequenced in a study of T-cell reconstitution after alpha-beta-depleted transplantation in children. TCRdb used MiXCR to reprocess the PCR reads, holding one entry per CDR3 protein. Here the sample spans over 200,000 distinct CDR3 sequences, about a sixth being singletons. The sample consisted of PBMCs, mostly from graft donor cells, taken 360 days after TCRalphabeta/CD19-depleted stem cell transplant. The receptor source for this set is a male patient between 2 and 15 years old who had a stem cell transplant for acute lymphoblastic leukemia, so the T cells may come from the graft donor. Both conserved end residues are trimmed from each CDR3.

v_call	j_call	cdr3_length	cdr3_aa
TRBV5-1	TRBJ1-1	14	ASSLGQPGWGTEAF
TRBV27	TRBJ2-2	13	ASSSLQGGAGELF
TRBV5-1	TRBJ2-2	12	ASSPDRGTGELF
TRBV20-1	TRBJ1-5	12	SASLRQANQPQH
TRBV6-5	TRBJ2-3	14	ASSAARGGGTDTQY
TRBV7-6	TRBJ2-1	13	ASSFMDKTDNERF
TRBV27	TRBJ2-2	14	ASRAGWTVNTGELF
TRBV4-2	TRBJ2-5	14	ASSQQIGQGGETQY
TRBV7-2	TRBJ2-1	11	ASRGWSYNEQF
TRBV15	TRBJ2-4	16	ATSRDKDSWLAKNIQY
TRBV6-5	TRBJ1-2	14	ASSYVGGQTFYGYT
TRBV10-3	TRBJ2-5	13	AISDQAGGAETQY
TRBV5-1	TRBJ1-6	12	ASRITGLDSPLH
TRBV5-1	TRBJ2-5	14	ASSLALTVRQETQY
TRBV9	TRBJ2-2	13	ASSRSGGFTGELF
TRBV2	TRBJ2-1	12	ASSEERLSNEQF
TRBV5-5	TRBJ2-5	12	ASSGAGIHETQY
TRBV4-2	TRBJ2-6	19	ASSPDSTSWTGGAGTNVLT
TRBV11-3	TRBJ1-1	12	ASSLVSRDTEAF
TRBV5-1	TRBJ1-1	14	ASSRRPGSMNTEAF
TRBV5-1	TRBJ2-1	12	ASSQAGVYNEQF
TRBV14	TRBJ2-2	12	ASSQVTGAGELF
TRBV7-2	TRBJ2-7	12	ASSLGDSSYEQY
TRBV20-1	TRBJ2-3	15	SARGGLAGRFPDTQY
TRBV5-5	TRBJ1-5	11	ASSYQIAQPQH
TRBV3-1	TRBJ2-7	13	ASSSSGGDDYEQY
TRBV27	TRBJ2-3	13	ASSFRDRGLDTQY
TRBV12-3/TRBV12-4	TRBJ1-1	13	ASSLSQGANTEAF
TRBV29-1	TRBJ2-5	11	SVAQGNQETQY
TRBV24-1	TRBJ1-1	11	ATSDFGYTEAF
TRBV20-1	TRBJ1-5	10	SGGRMNQPQH